This entry concerns a single T cell receptor beta chain. Authors' processing steps: Estimation of nucleated cell counts relied on the amplification of reference gene primers. The protocol was immunoSEQ multiplex PCR, while the TCRdb copy is restricted to in-frame clones and leaves out a portion. For V, J and clone size, that table is used; D and trimming come from the DNA. The data contain 410,000 or so clones, about nine tenths of them seen just once; the ten biggest clones take up over 1.1%. These data come from a study of blood T cell repertoires in COVID-19. Across the whole study: The United States, Italy and Spain supplied acute and convalescent COVID-19 samples. T cells, B-cell-depleted T cells, or PBMCs supplied cDNA or gDNA.

Sequencing used peripheral blood. The sequence came from a woman aged 25 to 45 with active or convalescent COVID-19.

The CDR3 nucleotides are TGTGCCAGCAGCCAATTGGGGGGAAAATTGAACACTGAAGCTTTCTTT. The encoded protein is CASSQLGGKLNTEAFF. The gene calls are TRBV3-1 (or the pseudogene TRBV3-2) and TRBJ1-1; a weak D match, TRBD1 (5 bases). CDR1 and CDR2 from the germline V gene are LGHDT and YNNKEL (reference sequence). Deletions cut 2 bases from V and 0 bases from J, with 13 bases between. This CDR3 comprises 16 residues.